A selection of T cell receptor beta chains follows, all from one sample in a study of blood T cells in healthy people across ages. TCRdb used MiXCR to reprocess the 5' RACE reads, holding one entry per CDR3 protein. In the table there are about 670,000 distinct CDR3 sequences, 35% to 50% of which are singletons. The sequenced material came from blood. These receptors were obtained from a man older than 75 in good health. Both conserved end residues are part of each CDR3. The order of the fields is D gene, V gene, J gene, clone size, CDR3 protein, CDR3 DNA. D genes are given only for firm matches. The size entry is marked missing in some rows and otherwise reads once, few, many or a size class.

.	TRBV28	TRBJ1-2	.	CASSKPVYGYTF	TGTGCCAGCAGTAAGCCTGTCTATGGCTACACCTTC
.	TRBV5-6	TRBJ2-1	.	CASSVRLEGRGGLHNEQFF	TGTGCCAGCAGCGTGCGACTGGAGGGGCGGGGTGGGCTCCACAATGAGCAGTTCTTC
.	TRBV27	TRBJ2-1	few	CASSSFNNEQFF	TGTGCCAGCAGTTCCTTTAACAATGAGCAGTTCTTC
TRBD2	TRBV5-1	TRBJ2-5	few	CASSSYLAGGIRETQYF	TGCGCCAGCAGCTCCTATCTAGCGGGAGGTATTCGAGAGACCCAGTACTTC
.	TRBV15	TRBJ2-3	.	CATSGNTDTQYF	TGTGCCACCAGCGGGAACACAGATACGCAGTATTTT
TRBD1	TRBV3-1	TRBJ2-5	.	CASSHALGQDAGETQYF	TGTGCCAGCAGCCATGCGTTAGGACAGGACGCAGGAGAGACCCAGTACTTC
TRBD1	TRBV5-1	TRBJ1-4	.	CASSSGQANEKLFF	TGCGCCAGCAGCTCGGGACAGGCTAATGAAAAACTGTTTTTT
.	TRBV3-1	TRBJ2-7	.	CASSGRSSYEQYF	TGTGCCAGCAGCGGGAGGAGCTCCTACGAGCAGTACTTC
TRBD1	TRBV19	TRBJ2-5	.	CASSIDRRQGRETQYF	TGTGCCAGTAGTATAGATCGAAGACAGGGCCGGGAGACCCAGTACTTC
.	TRBV20-1	TRBJ1-2	.	CSARVPTNIGYTF	TGCAGTGCTAGAGTCCCAACCAACATAGGCTACACCTTC
TRBD2	TRBV3-1	TRBJ2-5	.	CASSSRDYPGVPYF	TGTGCCAGCAGCTCTAGGGACTACCCCGGGGTACCGTACTTC
.	TRBV24-1	TRBJ2-3	.	CATSDPTGLNTQYF	TGTGCCACCAGTGACCCGACAGGTTTGAATACGCAGTATTTT
.	TRBV7-2	TRBJ2-7	.	CASILAWGLSSYEQYF	TGTGCCAGCATCTTAGCTTGGGGACTCAGCTCCTACGAGCAGTACTTC
TRBD1	TRBV10-3	TRBJ2-1	few	CAISESTGGYNEQFF	TGTGCCATCAGTGAGTCGACAGGGGGCTACAATGAGCAGTTCTTC
.	TRBV20-1	TRBJ2-7	.	CSAAPEGLYNEQYF	TGCAGTGCCGCCCCGGAGGGACTTTACAATGAGCAGTACTTC
TRBD2	TRBV20-1	TRBJ2-1	.	CSTGTTWGEQFF	TGCAGCACCGGGACTACCTGGGGTGAGCAGTTCTTC
TRBD2	TRBV20-1	TRBJ2-1	.	CSATGGRVNEQFF	TGCAGTGCTACGGGGGGGCGGGTCAATGAGCAGTTCTTC
TRBD2	TRBV6-6	TRBJ2-1	.	CASGSGTSGYNEQFF	TGTGCCAGCGGCTCCGGGACTAGCGGATACAATGAGCAGTTCTTC
.	TRBV6-1	TRBJ2-7	.	CASRAFSSYEQYF	TGTGCCAGCAGAGCATTTAGCTCCTACGAGCAGTACTTC
TRBD2	TRBV18	TRBJ2-4	.	CASSPPGGAKNIQYF	TGTGCCAGCTCACCGCCCGGGGGGGCCAAAAACATTCAGTACTTC
.	TRBV3-1	TRBJ2-4	.	CASSRGTVRNIQYF	TGTGCCAGCAGCCGGGGGACCGTGAGAAACATTCAGTACTTC
.	TRBV9	TRBJ1-4	.	CASSPSIGRSNERLFF	TGTGCCAGCAGCCCATCGATCGGGAGATCGAATGAAAGACTGTTTTTT
TRBD2	TRBV5-6	TRBJ2-3	few	CASSFDIGRALDTQYF	TGTGCCAGCAGCTTCGACATCGGGAGGGCCTTAGATACGCAGTATTTT
.	TRBV12-3/TRBV12-4	TRBJ1-1	few	CASSYGGTLNTEAFF	TGTGCCAGCAGTTATGGAGGGACTCTGAACACTGAAGCTTTCTTT
.	TRBV5-6	TRBJ2-3	.	CASSLGPMADTRYF	TGTGCCAGCAGCTTGGGTCCCATGGCAGATACGCGGTATTTT
.	TRBV6-2/TRBV6-3	TRBJ2-5	few	CASSYLIESTEQYF	TGTGCCAGCAGTTACTTAATCGAGTCGACTGAGCAGTACTTC
.	TRBV29-1	TRBJ2-7	many	CSVTGPYEQYF	TGCAGCGTAACAGGGCCTTACGAGCAGTACTTC
TRBD1	TRBV7-9	TRBJ2-7	many	CASSSRDRAYEQYF	TGTGCCAGCAGTTCACGGGACAGGGCCTACGAGCAGTACTTC
TRBD2	TRBV5-6	TRBJ2-7	.	CASSGLAGWNEQYF	TGTGCCAGCAGCGGACTAGCGGGTTGGAACGAGCAGTACTTC
.	TRBV20-1	TRBJ1-6	few	CSAGPTGSSPLHF	TGCAGTGCCGGCCCCACGGGGTCTTCACCCCTCCACTTT
.	TRBV5-5	TRBJ2-2	.	CASSFWGEVNTGELFF	TGTGCCAGCAGCTTTTGGGGAGAAGTGAACACCGGGGAGCTGTTTTTT
.	TRBV30	TRBJ2-7	many	CAWSVTRVEGGQYF	TGTGCCTGGAGTGTAACCAGGGTAGAGGGTGGACAGTACTTC
TRBD2	TRBV20-1	TRBJ2-5	.	CSASKTSGGAEETQYF	TGCAGTGCTAGCAAGACTAGCGGGGGGGCAGAAGAGACCCAGTACTTC
.	TRBV6-5	TRBJ2-4	few	CASSYPGRSGLAKNIQYF	TGTGCCAGCAGTTACCCGGGCCGGAGCGGCCTAGCCAAAAACATTCAGTACTTC
TRBD2	TRBV6-2/TRBV6-3	TRBJ2-1	many	CASSVMASGTDEQFF	TGTGCCAGCTCGGTCATGGCTAGCGGGACAGATGAGCAGTTCTTC
.	TRBV2	TRBJ1-2	.	CASSGTGGVVVSGYTF	TGTGCCAGCAGTGGCACCGGGGGGGTGGTAGTAAGTGGCTACACCTTC
.	TRBV27	TRBJ2-7	many	CASSLEQGPYEQYF	TGTGCCAGCAGTTTAGAACAGGGACCCTACGAGCAGTACTTC
TRBD1	TRBV2	TRBJ2-7	few	CASIGTGIPYEQYF	TGTGCCAGCATTGGGACAGGGATCCCCTACGAGCAGTACTTC
TRBD2	TRBV12-3/TRBV12-4	TRBJ2-3	few	CASSWTSGATDTQYF	TGTGCCAGCAGTTGGACTAGCGGGGCTACAGATACGCAGTATTTT
.	TRBV4-3	TRBJ2-1	.	CASSQRPNNEQFF	TGCGCCAGCAGCCAGCGCCCCAACAATGAGCAGTTCTTC
.	TRBV6-5	TRBJ2-4	few	CASSPPLGQGKNIQYF	TGTGCCAGCAGCCCCCCTCTCGGACAAGGCAAAAACATTCAGTACTTC
.	TRBV28	TRBJ2-1	many	CASSFPGPQEQFF	TGTGCCAGCAGTTTTCCGGGCCCCCAGGAGCAGTTCTTC
.	TRBV7-8	TRBJ2-7	.	CASSFPDRPPYEQYF	TGTGCCAGCAGCTTCCCCGACAGGCCCCCCTACGAGCAGTACTTC
.	TRBV27	TRBJ2-7	few	CASSISGHLRSSYEQYF	TGTGCCAGCAGTATCTCGGGACACCTGAGGAGCTCCTACGAGCAGTACTTC
TRBD1	TRBV7-2	TRBJ2-1	.	CASSSPGQGYINEQFF	TGTGCCAGCAGCTCGCCCGGACAGGGTTATATCAATGAGCAGTTCTTC
TRBD1	TRBV4-3	TRBJ2-2	.	CASSQDLTGQGSSTGEPFF	TGCGCCAGCAGCCAAGACCTCACTGGACAGGGCAGTAGCACCGGGGAGCCGTTTTTT
TRBD1	TRBV5-5	TRBJ2-1	.	CASSQGQTFNEQFF	TGTGCCAGCAGCCAGGGACAGACCTTCAATGAGCAGTTCTTC
.	TRBV12-3/TRBV12-4	TRBJ1-1	.	CASSFRQGLTEAFF	TGTGCCAGCAGTTTCCGCCAGGGTCTAACTGAAGCTTTCTTT
.	TRBV6-2/TRBV6-3	TRBJ1-2	.	CANRHRDGIYGYTF	TGTGCCAACAGGCACCGGGACGGAATCTATGGCTACACCTTC
.	TRBV6-1	TRBJ2-3	few	CAVSRAGSSTDTQYF	TGTGCCGTCTCGAGGGCGGGGAGCAGCACAGATACGCAGTATTTT
TRBD2	TRBV6-6	TRBJ2-3	.	CASSYSAGADTQYF	TGTGCCAGCAGTTACTCAGCGGGAGCGGATACGCAGTATTTT
TRBD1	TRBV20-1	TRBJ2-4	.	CSTTGTGGGEQYF	TGCAGTACTACTGGGACAGGGGGCGGTGAGCAGTACTTC
.	TRBV7-9	TRBJ1-2	few	CASSLAGYTAGPENGYTF	TGTGCCAGCAGCTTAGCGGGGTATACGGCAGGGCCGGAGAATGGCTACACCTTC
.	TRBV5-1	TRBJ2-2	.	CASSIRQRGAGELFF	TGCGCCAGCAGCATCCGACAGAGGGGAGCCGGGGAGCTGTTTTTT
TRBD1	TRBV3-1	TRBJ1-2	few	CASSQLPGQGANYGYTF	TGTGCCAGCAGCCAACTGCCCGGACAGGGGGCTAACTATGGCTACACCTTC